This T cell receptor beta chain came from a study of Tregs in tolerant kidney transplant recipients. Findings and limits, study-wide: Nucleotide sequences could not be compared across some patients' samples due to primer changes. No direct test of biological reproducibility was done here. Tregs expanded with activated donor B cells seemed most donor-specific.

CD4+CD25+CD127- Tregs, CD4+CD25- non-Tregs, CD4 and CD8 cells were sorted. The CDR3 is 15 amino acids. V shed 3 bases and J shed 0 bases, with 10 bases lying between them. The V gene's germline CDR1 is SGHTA and CDR2 FQGNSA. This clone was found once. No antigen is known for it. Some clones are missing from TCRdb's copy, which holds only in-frame ones; the method was immunoSEQ multiplex PCR. The table records about 94,000 clones, 90% to 95% of them present only once. The V call is TRBV7-2, the J call TRBJ2-3; no definite D call. The sample consisted of CD4+ T cells from blood, taken before the transplant. This clonotype originated in a human donor who received a combined kidney and bone marrow transplant. CDR3: CASSFVTVSTDTQYF. The DNA for the CDR3 is TGTGCCAGCAGCTTCGTCACGGTGAGCACAGATACGCAGTATTTT.